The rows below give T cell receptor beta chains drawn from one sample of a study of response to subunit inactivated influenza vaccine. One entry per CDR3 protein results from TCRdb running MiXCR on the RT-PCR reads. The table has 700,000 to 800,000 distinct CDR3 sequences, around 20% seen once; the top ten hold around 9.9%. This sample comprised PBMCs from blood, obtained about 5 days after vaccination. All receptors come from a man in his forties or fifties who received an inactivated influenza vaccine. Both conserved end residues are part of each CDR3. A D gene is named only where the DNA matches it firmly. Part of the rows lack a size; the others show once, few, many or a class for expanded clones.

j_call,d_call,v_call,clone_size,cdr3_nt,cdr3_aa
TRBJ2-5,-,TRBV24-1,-,TGTGCCACCAGGGGTTGGCAGGCTGGGGAGACCCAGTACTTC,CATRGWQAGETQYF
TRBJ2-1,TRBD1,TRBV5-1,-,TGCGCCAGCAGACTAGGACAGGGACGTTCCTACAATGAGCAGTTCTTC,CASRLGQGRSYNEQFF
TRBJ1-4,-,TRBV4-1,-,TGCGCCAGCAGCCAGATAGTTGCAACTAATGAAAAACTGTTTTTT,CASSQIVATNEKLFF
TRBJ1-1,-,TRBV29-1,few,TGCAGCGGTTGTAGGTCGACAGTTGGCACTGAAGCTTTCTTT,CSGCRSTVGTEAFF
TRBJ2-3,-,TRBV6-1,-,TGTGCCAGCAGTGCCGGGTCCGCGTATACGCAGTATTTT,CASSAGSAYTQYF
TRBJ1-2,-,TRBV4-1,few,TGCGCCAGCAGCCCCCTACAGGGTAGGAGGGGTAACTATGGCTACACCTTC,CASSPLQGRRGNYGYTF
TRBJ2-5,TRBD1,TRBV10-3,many,TGTGCCATCAGTGAACGGGGGACAGGGGGCAGGGAGACCCAGTACTTC,CAISERGTGGRETQYF
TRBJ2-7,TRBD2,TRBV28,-,TGTGCCACACGACCGGGGGGAGGGAACTACGAGCAGTACTTC,CATRPGGGNYEQYF
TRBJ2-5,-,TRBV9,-,TGTGCCAGCAGCGTGGGGACATTGTACCAAGAGACCCAGTACTTC,CASSVGTLYQETQYF
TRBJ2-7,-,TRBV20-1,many,TGCAGTGCTAGACAGGGCTCCTACGAGCAGTACTTC,CSARQGSYEQYF
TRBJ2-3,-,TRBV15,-,TGTGCCACCAGCAGAGATCGGGGTGGGTGGGATACGCAGTATTTT,CATSRDRGGWDTQYF
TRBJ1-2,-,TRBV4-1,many,TGCGCCAGCAGCCGCACTAGCGGGGAGGGGTACACCTTC,CASSRTSGEGYTF
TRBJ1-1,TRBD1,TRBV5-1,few,TGCGCCAGTTGTACAGGGGGCGTGGGCACTGAAGCTTTCTTT,CASCTGGVGTEAFF
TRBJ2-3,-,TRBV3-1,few,TGTGCCAGCAGCCATGGAGTATGGGCGGGGGCCAGCACAGATACGCAGTATTTT,CASSHGVWAGASTDTQYF
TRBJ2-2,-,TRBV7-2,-,TGTGCCAGCACCCCTCACCTGAACACCGGGGAGCTGTTTTTT,CASTPHLNTGELFF
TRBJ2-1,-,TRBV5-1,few,TGCGCCAGCAGCTTGGTACCACAGGTCGATGAGCAGTTCTTC,CASSLVPQVDEQFF
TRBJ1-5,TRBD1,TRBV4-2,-,TGTGCCAGCAGCCGTTCTTTAACAGGGGGGAGGTATAGCAATCAGCCCCAGCATTTT,CASSRSLTGGRYSNQPQHF
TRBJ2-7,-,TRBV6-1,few,TGTGCCAGCAGTGAAACGCAGGGGACCCCCTACGAGCAGTACTTC,CASSETQGTPYEQYF
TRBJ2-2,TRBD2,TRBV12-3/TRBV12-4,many,TGTGCCAGCAGTGTGATAGCGGGGTCTCCGGGGGCCGGGGAGCTGTTTTTT,CASSVIAGSPGAGELFF
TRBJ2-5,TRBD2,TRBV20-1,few,TGCAGTGCTAGAGGTTTCGGGACTAGCGGGATGGGAGGAGAGACCCAGTACTTC,CSARGFGTSGMGGETQYF
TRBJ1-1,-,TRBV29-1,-,TGCAGCGTTGGGGCCGGGATGAACACTGAAGCTTTCTTT,CSVGAGMNTEAFF
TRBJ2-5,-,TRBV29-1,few,TGCAGCGTTCCGGGACCGGGGGAGACCCAGTACTTC,CSVPGPGETQYF
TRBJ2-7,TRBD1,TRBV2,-,TGTGCCAGCAGTGGTAGTCAGGGGGCGTTCGAGCAGTACTTC,CASSGSQGAFEQYF
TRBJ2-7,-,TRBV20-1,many,TGCAGTGCTGTCTCGGGCGGAGAGTACGAGCAGTACTTC,CSAVSGGEYEQYF
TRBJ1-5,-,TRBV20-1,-,TGCAGTGCTAGAGATCAGTCAGCTAGCAATCAGCCCCAGCATTTT,CSARDQSASNQPQHF
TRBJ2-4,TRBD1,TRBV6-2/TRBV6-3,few,TGTGCCAGCCAGGGGGCAGGCAAGGGAAACATTCAGTACTTC,CASQGAGKGNIQYF
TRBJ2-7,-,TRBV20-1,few,TGCAGTGCTAGAGGGGGGTTGGCGGGGTTCTACGAGCAGTACTTC,CSARGGLAGFYEQYF
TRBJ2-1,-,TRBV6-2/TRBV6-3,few,TGTGCCAGCAGTTACCGAGGGATAAGGGGTAATGAGCAGTTCTTC,CASSYRGIRGNEQFF
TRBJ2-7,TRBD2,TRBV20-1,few,TGCAGTGCTACTAGCGGGAAGGTCCTCTCCTACGAGCAGTACTTC,CSATSGKVLSYEQYF
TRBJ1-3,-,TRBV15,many,TGTGCCACCAGCAGAGAGGGGCGGTACTCTGGAAACACCATATATTTT,CATSREGRYSGNTIYF
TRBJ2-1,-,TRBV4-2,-,TGTGCCAGCAGCCAAGACCCACTAGATCGGGGTGAGCAGTTCTTC,CASSQDPLDRGEQFF
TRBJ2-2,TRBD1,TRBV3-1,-,TGTGCCAGCAGCGGGACAGACACCGGGGAGCTGTTTTTT,CASSGTDTGELFF
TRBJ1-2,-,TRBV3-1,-,TGTGCCAGCAGCCAGAGGGATCCTCGAGGCTACACCTTC,CASSQRDPRGYTF
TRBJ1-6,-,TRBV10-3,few,TGTGCCATCAGTGAAGCAGGGCGGTCACCCCTCCACTTT,CAISEAGRSPLHF
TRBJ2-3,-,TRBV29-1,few,TGCAGCGTTGTAGGGGGGGCAGAAGCAGATACGCAGTATTTT,CSVVGGAEADTQYF
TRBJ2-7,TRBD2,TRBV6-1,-,TGTGCCACCGGGACTAGCGGGAGAAACTGGCAGTACTTC,CATGTSGRNWQYF
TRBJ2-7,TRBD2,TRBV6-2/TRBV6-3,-,TGTGCCAGCAGTGGGCTAGCGGGAGCTTCCTACGAGCAGTACTTC,CASSGLAGASYEQYF